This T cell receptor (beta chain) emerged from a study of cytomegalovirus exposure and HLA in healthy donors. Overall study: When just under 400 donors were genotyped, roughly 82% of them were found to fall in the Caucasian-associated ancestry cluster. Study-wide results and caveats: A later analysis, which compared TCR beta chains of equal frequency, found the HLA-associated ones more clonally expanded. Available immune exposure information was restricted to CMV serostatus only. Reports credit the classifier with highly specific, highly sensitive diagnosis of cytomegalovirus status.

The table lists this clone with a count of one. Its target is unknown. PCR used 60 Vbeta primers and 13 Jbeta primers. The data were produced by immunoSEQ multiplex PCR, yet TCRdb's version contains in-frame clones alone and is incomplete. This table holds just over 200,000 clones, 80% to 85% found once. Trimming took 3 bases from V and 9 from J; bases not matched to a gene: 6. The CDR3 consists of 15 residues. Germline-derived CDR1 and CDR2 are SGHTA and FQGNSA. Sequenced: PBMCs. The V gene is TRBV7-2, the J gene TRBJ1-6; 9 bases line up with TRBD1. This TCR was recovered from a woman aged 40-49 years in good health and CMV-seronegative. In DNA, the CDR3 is TGTGCCAGCAGCTTTACAGGGGGCCCAAGTTCACCCCTCCACTTT. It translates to CASSFTGGPSSPLHF.